These T cell receptor beta chains were read from a single sample in a study of cytomegalovirus exposure and HLA in healthy donors. Only in-frame clones appear in the TCRdb table, and some are missing; sequencing was by immunoSEQ multiplex PCR. There are 200,000 to 250,000 clones in the sample; more than 65% occur only once, and 1.5% to 2% lies in the top ten. Source material: PBMCs. These receptors were collected from a woman under 40 in good health and CMV-seronegative. Both conserved end residues are part of each CDR3. D genes are given only for firm matches. For some rows the clone size is stated as once, few or many, or as a class when expanded; others skip it.

j_call v_call d_call clone_size cdr3_aa cdr3_nt
TRBJ2-7 TRBV5-6 - - CASSPESSYEQYF TGTGCCAGCAGCCCCGAGAGCTCCTACGAGCAGTACTTC
TRBJ2-7 TRBV5-5 - few CASSWVPSVAGSAYEQYF TGTGCCAGCAGCTGGGTTCCATCGGTCGCGGGCAGTGCCTACGAGCAGTACTTC
TRBJ2-5 TRBV5-6 - few CASSHYERETQYF TGTGCCAGCAGCCATTATGAGCGTGAGACCCAGTACTTC
TRBJ1-5 TRBV6-1 - - CASSGQYSNQPQHF TGTGCCAGCAGTGGACAGTATAGCAATCAGCCCCAGCATTTT
TRBJ1-2 TRBV7-8 - - CASSLGTAYGYTF TGTGCCAGCAGCTTAGGGACAGCCTATGGCTACACCTTC
TRBJ2-3 TRBV2 TRBD2 - CASKRGGSSTDTQYF TGTGCCAGCAAAAGGGGCGGGAGCAGCACAGATACGCAGTATTTT
TRBJ1-2 TRBV7-6 TRBD1 - CASSLGGQDGYTF TGTGCCAGCAGCTTAGGGGGACAGGACGGCTACACCTTC
TRBJ1-1 TRBV21-1 - - CARSGQGPMNTEAFF TGTGCCAGGAGTGGACAGGGACCCATGAACACTGAAGCTTTCTTT
TRBJ2-7 TRBV5-4 - - CASSHDRSYEQYF TGTGCCAGCAGCCACGACAGAAGCTACGAGCAGTACTTC
TRBJ1-1 TRBV15 - - CATSSRGNTEAFF TGTGCCACCAGCAGTCGGGGGAACACTGAAGCTTTCTTT
TRBJ2-7 TRBV6-5 - - CASSYSGLAYEQYF TGTGCCAGCAGTTACTCAGGACTGGCCTACGAGCAGTACTTC
TRBJ1-6 TRBV5-6 - - CASTSGLFGANSPLHF TGTGCCAGCACCTCCGGGCTCTTTGGGGCGAATTCACCCCTCCACTTT
TRBJ2-4 TRBV11-1 TRBD1 - CASSSPGTAGKNIQYF TGTGCCAGCAGCTCCCCGGGGACAGCAGGCAAAAACATTCAGTACTTC
TRBJ1-2 TRBV7-9 TRBD1 - CASSLRQGAQNGYTF TGTGCCAGCAGCTTAAGGCAGGGGGCGCAGAATGGCTACACCTTC
TRBJ2-7 TRBV29-1 - - CSVGHGVSYEQYF TGCAGCGTGGGACACGGGGTTTCCTACGAGCAGTACTTC
TRBJ1-1 TRBV11-3 TRBD1 - CASSITGGFLNTEAFF TGTGCCAGCAGCATAACAGGGGGCTTCCTGAACACTGAAGCTTTCTTT
TRBJ2-7 TRBV12-1 - - CASSLPGTECAYEQYF TGTGCCAGCAGCCTACCCGGGACAGAGTGTGCCTACGAGCAGTACTTC
TRBJ2-7 TRBV6-6 TRBD1 - CASSYLGGPSYEQYF TGTGCCAGCAGTTACCTAGGGGGCCCCTCGTACGAGCAGTACTTC
TRBJ1-2 TRBV10-1 - once CASSESTGEVNGYTF TGCGCCAGCAGTGAGTCTACAGGAGAAGTTAATGGCTACACCTTC
TRBJ1-4 TRBV2 TRBD1 - CASIQGGIRFYRSVVLEKLFF TGTGCCAGCATCCAAGGGGGCATCAGGTTTTATCGGTCGGTTGTCCTGGAAAAACTGTTTTTT
TRBJ2-5 TRBV11-2 TRBD2 - CASSPWRGAGETQYF TGTGCCAGCAGCCCATGGCGGGGGGCCGGGGAGACCCAGTACTTC
TRBJ2-3 TRBV6-1 TRBD1 - CASSSQGSGTDTQYF TGTGCCAGCAGCTCACAGGGGTCGGGCACAGATACGCAGTATTTT
TRBJ1-1 TRBV30 - once CAWSADGGTEAFF TGTGCCTGGAGTGCCGACGGGGGCACTGAAGCTTTCTTT
TRBJ2-1 TRBV2 TRBD2 few CASSLNTGTRISNEQFF TGTGCCAGCAGCCTAAACACCGGGACTAGGATTTCCAATGAGCAGTTCTTC
TRBJ1-1 TRBV5-8 - - CASSQGQKAGIWNTEAFF TGTGCCAGCAGCCAAGGTCAGAAGGCGGGGATATGGAACACTGAAGCTTTCTTT
TRBJ2-5 TRBV9 - - CASSLGPYQETQYF TGTGCCAGCAGCCTGGGCCCGTACCAAGAGACCCAGTACTTC
TRBJ2-3 TRBV7-3 - - CASSLGAATDTQYF TGTGCCAGCAGCTTAGGAGCAGCCACAGATACGCAGTATTTT
TRBJ1-1 TRBV10-3 TRBD1 - CAIRATGGATEAFF TGTGCCATCAGGGCGACAGGGGGCGCGACTGAAGCTTTCTTT